The clone carrying this T cell receptor (beta chain) was recorded a few times. Its antigen is not identified. This sample is drawn from a study of cytomegalovirus exposure and HLA in healthy donors. The primer mix had 60 Vbeta and 13 Jbeta primers. This table comes from immunoSEQ multiplex PCR, and its TCRdb copy is limited to in-frame clones, with some not included. Seen here are fewer than 200,000 clones, approximately 80% observed once, and the top ten hold less than 15%. General study findings and limits: Exclusion applied to some V segments, including TRBV6-2 and TRBV6-3, as they were indistinguishable. CMV serostatus was the only immune exposure information that was available.

Germline assignment: CDR1 MNHNS and CDR2 SASEGT. The ends were cut back, 8 bases at V and 4 bases at J, with 14 bases in the middle. CDR3 size: 13 residues. The receptor's source is a young woman in good health and CMV-seropositive. Source material: PBMCs. This sequence joins TRBV6-1 and TRBJ2-5; D is possibly TRBD1 (6 bases). The CDR3 here is CASAETGRETQYF. In DNA, the CDR3 is TGTGCCAGCGCGGAAACAGGGAGAGAGACCCAGTACTTC.